One T cell receptor beta chain is described in this entry. Total RNA was isolated from each sample in quantities of at least 6 micrograms. With a J-beta primer mix and a sample-barcoded 5' primer, a second PCR ran about 7 to 11 cycles. TCRdb processed the 5' RACE reads anew with MiXCR; each CDR3 protein has one entry. The sample has about 400,000 distinct CDR3 sequences, roughly half seen once. Germline V CDR1 and CDR2: MNHNY, SVGAGI (reference sequence). V shed 3 bases and J shed 5 bases, with 17 bases lying between them. CDR3 size: 15 residues. The data originate from a study of blood T cells in healthy people across ages.

The TCR comes from a man aged 55 to 70 in good health. Sample: blood. The J gene is TRBJ2-7, the V gene TRBV6-6; D might be TRBD1 or TRBD2, each matching 7 bases. CDR3 DNA: TGTGCCAGCAGTTATCAGGCTAGCGGACAGGACGAGCAGTACTTC. Its protein is CASSYQASGQDEQYF.